One T cell receptor beta chain is described in this entry. Treatment described: oral pan-JAK inhibitor, 5-10 mg twice daily. It was cDNA, reverse transcribed from extracted RNA, that served as the sequencing template. Here immunoSEQ multiplex PCR was the method, and the copy in TCRdb shows in-frame clones only, minus some. The sample holds under 150,000 clones, 50% to 55% seen once. This sample is part of a study of CD8+ T cells in alopecia areata. The sample was CD4+ T cells sorted from blood, taken at week 4, from a patient treated with tofacitinib. This clonotype was obtained from a human donor with alopecia areata.

CDR3 amino acids: CASSPLAGGTQYF. CDR3 sequence (DNA): TGTGCCAGCAGTCCGCTAGCTGGGGGTACGCAGTATTTT. The genes are TRBV27 and TRBJ2-3, with D perhaps being TRBD1 or TRBD2 (5 bases each). CDR1 is MNHEY and CDR2 is SMNVEV in the germline V gene (reference sequence). The CDR3 runs 13 residues. Trimming cost V 5 bases and J 8 bases, with 14 bases left between them.